This is a list of T cell receptor beta chains from one sample in a study of cytomegalovirus exposure and HLA in healthy donors. Method: immunoSEQ multiplex PCR; TCRdb's copy keeps in-frame clones and lacks some. The table shows 150,000 or so clones, with 71% occurring only once. Specimen: PBMCs. The source is a girl aged 10 to 17 in good health and CMV-seronegative. Both conserved end residues are part of each CDR3. D genes are given only for firm matches. Part of the rows lack a size; the others show once, few, many or a class for expanded clones.

size	V	D	J	CDR3	DNA
.	TRBV19	TRBD2	TRBJ2-7	CASSSGRGPHEQYF	TGTGCCAGTAGCTCTGGGAGGGGCCCCCACGAGCAGTACTTC
.	TRBV7-9	.	TRBJ1-3	CASSWYSSGNTIYF	TGTGCCAGCAGCTGGTACAGCTCTGGAAACACCATATATTTT
.	TRBV18	.	TRBJ2-1	CASSPSEGFDNEQFF	TGTGCCAGCTCACCGTCGGAGGGGTTTGACAATGAGCAGTTCTTC
few	TRBV7-9	.	TRBJ1-3	CASSFTTTGGNTIYF	TGTGCCAGCAGCTTCACGACGACAGGAGGAAACACCATATATTTT
.	TRBV15	.	TRBJ2-7	CATSRDQRRGNYEQYF	TGTGCCACCAGCAGAGATCAGAGACGGGGTAACTACGAGCAGTACTTC
.	TRBV5-4	TRBD1	TRBJ1-1	CASSLGGQGAVEAFF	TGTGCCAGCAGCTTAGGTGGACAGGGGGCCGTTGAAGCTTTCTTT
.	TRBV10-1	TRBD2	TRBJ2-5	CASSDGTSGGAGETQYF	TGCGCCAGCAGTGACGGGACTAGCGGGGGAGCAGGAGAGACCCAGTACTTC
.	TRBV14	.	TRBJ1-1	CASSRRGPATEAFF	TGTGCCAGCAGCCGCAGGGGTCCTGCCACTGAAGCTTTCTTT
.	TRBV27	TRBD2	TRBJ2-5	CASRDSGGSQEAQYF	TGTGCCAGCAGAGATAGCGGGGGGTCACAAGAGGCCCAGTACTTC
.	TRBV7-3	TRBD1	TRBJ2-2	CASSSGQRTGELFF	TGTGCCAGCAGCTCGGGACAGCGCACCGGGGAGCTGTTTTTT
.	TRBV7-9	.	TRBJ1-2	CASSLRQVGNNYGYTF	TGTGCCAGCAGCCTTAGACAGGTGGGGAATAACTATGGCTACACCTTC
.	TRBV5-1	.	TRBJ2-7	CASSLTGSYEQYF	TGCGCCAGCAGCTTGACAGGGTCCTACGAGCAGTACTTC
.	TRBV6-1	TRBD1	TRBJ1-1	CASSQGVNTEAFF	TGTGCCAGCAGTCAGGGGGTGAACACTGAAGCTTTCTTT
.	TRBV30	.	TRBJ1-1	CAWSGIQMNTEAFF	TGTGCCTGGAGTGGTATACAGATGAACACTGAAGCTTTCTTT
.	TRBV10-3	.	TRBJ1-1	CAIKAAGVTEAFF	TGTGCCATCAAGGCGGCGGGGGTGACTGAAGCTTTCTTT
.	TRBV4-1	TRBD1	TRBJ1-2	CASSQEWGQHGYTF	TGCGCCAGCAGCCAAGAATGGGGACAGCATGGCTACACCTTC
few	TRBV27	.	TRBJ1-1	CASTRPGMNTEAFF	TGTGCCAGCACCCGACCGGGAATGAACACTGAAGCTTTCTTT
few	TRBV30	.	TRBJ1-6	CAWRRPGDNSPLHF	TGTGCCTGGAGAAGGCCAGGGGATAATTCACCCCTCCACTTT
.	TRBV25-1	.	TRBJ2-1	CASSGGNNEQFF	TGTGCCAGCAGTGGGGGCAACAATGAGCAGTTCTTC
.	TRBV14	.	TRBJ2-1	CASSQPPGVLYNEQFF	TGTGCCAGCAGCCAACCCCCGGGGGTCCTCTACAATGAGCAGTTCTTC
once	TRBV5-1	.	TRBJ2-2	CASRLIVDTGELFF	TGCGCCAGCAGGCTCATAGTAGATACCGGGGAGCTGTTTTTT
few	TRBV29-1	TRBD1	TRBJ1-6	CSVGGTGDNSPLHF	TGCAGCGTTGGTGGGACAGGGGATAATTCACCCCTCCACTTT
few	TRBV16	TRBD1	TRBJ1-2	CASSQFQQGHSGYTF	TGTGCCAGCAGCCAATTCCAACAGGGGCACAGTGGCTACACCTTC
.	TRBV7-9	.	TRBJ1-1	CASSLSQNTEAFF	TGTGCCAGCAGCTTAAGCCAGAACACTGAAGCTTTCTTT
.	TRBV7-9	TRBD2	TRBJ2-3	CASRPTSGVTDTQYF	TGTGCCAGCAGGCCTACTAGCGGGGTCACAGATACGCAGTATTTT
.	TRBV9	.	TRBJ2-5	CASNPHADGEETQYF	TGTGCCAGCAACCCACACGCGGACGGGGAAGAGACCCAGTACTTC
.	TRBV7-9	TRBD1	TRBJ1-1	CASSDRGVMNTEAFF	TGTGCCAGCAGCGACAGGGGGGTCATGAACACTGAAGCTTTCTTT
.	TRBV20-1	.	TRBJ2-7	CSADGTPEQYF	TGCAGTGCAGACGGGACTCCCGAGCAGTACTTC
few	TRBV29-1	TRBD1	TRBJ1-1	CSVGDRVNTEAFF	TGCAGCGTTGGCGACAGGGTGAACACTGAAGCTTTCTTT
few	TRBV6-5	TRBD1	TRBJ2-7	CASSKTGEPYEQYF	TGTGCCAGCAGCAAGACAGGGGAACCCTACGAGCAGTACTTC
.	TRBV9	.	TRBJ1-2	CASSAGDGTSLRGYTF	TGTGCCAGCAGCGCCGGGGACGGGACTTCCCTTAGGGGCTACACCTTC
.	TRBV18	.	TRBJ1-2	CASSPLDGFYGYTF	TGTGCCAGCTCACCCTTAGACGGGTTCTATGGCTACACCTTC
.	TRBV29-1	.	TRBJ1-2	CSVASMIDSRNYGYTF	TGCAGCGTCGCTTCAATGATCGACTCCCGTAACTATGGCTACACCTTC
.	TRBV11-3	.	TRBJ2-5	CASSRDSQETQYF	TGTGCCAGCAGCCGAGACAGTCAAGAGACCCAGTACTTC
.	TRBV10-3	TRBD2	TRBJ2-1	CAIKSSGGARSYNEQFF	TGTGCCATCAAGTCCAGCGGGGGGGCAAGGTCCTACAATGAGCAGTTCTTC
.	TRBV6-6	.	TRBJ1-1	CASRDSASAEAFF	TGTGCCAGCAGAGACAGCGCTAGCGCTGAAGCTTTCTTT
.	TRBV9	TRBD2	TRBJ2-7	CASSSPGGTSGVNEQYF	TGTGCCAGCAGCTCCCCCGGCGGGACTAGCGGGGTGAACGAGCAGTACTTC
.	TRBV30	TRBD1	TRBJ2-7	CAFGTAPGYEQYF	TGTGCCTTTGGGACAGCGCCGGGGTACGAGCAGTACTTC
.	TRBV9	.	TRBJ2-2	CASSVWGGPISGELFF	TGTGCCAGCAGCGTCTGGGGGGGGCCGATAAGTGGGGAGCTGTTTTTT
.	TRBV19	.	TRBJ1-1	CATLLRGTEAFF	TGTGCCACCCTCCTGCGGGGCACTGAAGCTTTCTTT
.	TRBV28	TRBD1	TRBJ2-7	CASSSLWTGEGYEQYF	TGTGCCAGCAGTTCCCTTTGGACAGGAGAGGGATACGAGCAGTACTTC
.	TRBV27	.	TRBJ2-3	CASSLELTTDTQYF	TGTGCCAGCAGTTTAGAGCTAACCACAGATACGCAGTATTTT
.	TRBV9	TRBD1	TRBJ1-2	CASSTQGASGYTF	TGTGCCAGCAGCACCCAGGGGGCCTCTGGCTACACCTTC
.	TRBV2	TRBD2	TRBJ2-7	CATRNSGDLYEQYF	TGTGCCACCAGGAATAGCGGGGACCTATACGAGCAGTACTTC
few	TRBV5-5	.	TRBJ1-6	CASSLASGVRAPLHF	TGTGCCAGCAGCTTGGCAAGCGGTGTAAGAGCACCCCTCCACTTT
.	TRBV7-3	TRBD2	TRBJ2-2	CASAWGGETGELFF	TGTGCCAGCGCCTGGGGGGGGGAAACCGGGGAGCTGTTTTTT
.	TRBV6-5	TRBD1	TRBJ1-4	CASSTTGVLSEKLFF	TGTGCCAGCAGTACGACAGGGGTACTTTCAGAAAAACTGTTTTTT
.	TRBV7-9	TRBD1	TRBJ2-7	CASSSRTGAGEQYF	TGTGCCAGCAGCTCCCGCACAGGGGCGGGCGAGCAGTACTTC
.	TRBV4-1	TRBD1	TRBJ2-7	CASSPGQGSIDEQYF	TGCGCCAGCAGCCCCGGACAGGGAAGTATCGACGAGCAGTACTTC
few	TRBV16	.	TRBJ1-1	CASSQSQGVGYWGTEAFF	TGTGCCAGCAGCCAATCGCAAGGGGTAGGGTATTGGGGCACTGAAGCTTTCTTT
.	TRBV7-6	TRBD2	TRBJ2-1	CASSLELAGGSYNEQFF	TGTGCCAGCAGCTTGGAACTAGCGGGGGGGTCCTACAATGAGCAGTTCTTC
few	TRBV2	.	TRBJ1-1	CATNLQGADTEAFF	TGTGCCACCAACTTACAGGGCGCTGACACTGAAGCTTTCTTT
.	TRBV7-3	TRBD2	TRBJ2-1	CASSHHGGADYNEQFF	TGTGCCAGCAGCCACCACGGGGGGGCCGATTACAATGAGCAGTTCTTC
once	TRBV25-1	.	TRBJ2-2	CASSDEDSLPGELFF	TGTGCCAGCAGTGATGAGGACAGTCTCCCCGGGGAGCTGTTTTTT
.	TRBV6-5	TRBD1	TRBJ2-7	CASRSTRGPYEQYF	TGTGCCAGCAGAAGTACCAGGGGGCCCTACGAGCAGTACTTC
.	TRBV6-5	.	TRBJ1-1	CASSWRMNTEAFF	TGTGCCAGCAGTTGGAGGATGAACACTGAAGCTTTCTTT
.	TRBV7-8	TRBD2	TRBJ2-3	CASSPTPRLAGGRDGTDTQYF	TGTGCCAGCAGCCCAACCCCAAGACTAGCGGGGGGGCGGGATGGCACAGATACGCAGTATTTT
.	TRBV10-3	.	TRBJ1-3	CAISESEVAGNTIYF	TGTGCCATCAGTGAGTCGGAGGTCGCTGGAAACACCATATATTTT
.	TRBV7-9	TRBD1	TRBJ2-7	CASSSIPGQGVREQYF	TGTGCCAGCAGCTCCATACCGGGACAGGGGGTTCGGGAGCAGTACTTC
.	TRBV27	.	TRBJ1-1	CASSLSMPMMRNTEAFF	TGTGCCAGCAGTTTATCGATGCCCATGATGCGGAACACTGAAGCTTTCTTT